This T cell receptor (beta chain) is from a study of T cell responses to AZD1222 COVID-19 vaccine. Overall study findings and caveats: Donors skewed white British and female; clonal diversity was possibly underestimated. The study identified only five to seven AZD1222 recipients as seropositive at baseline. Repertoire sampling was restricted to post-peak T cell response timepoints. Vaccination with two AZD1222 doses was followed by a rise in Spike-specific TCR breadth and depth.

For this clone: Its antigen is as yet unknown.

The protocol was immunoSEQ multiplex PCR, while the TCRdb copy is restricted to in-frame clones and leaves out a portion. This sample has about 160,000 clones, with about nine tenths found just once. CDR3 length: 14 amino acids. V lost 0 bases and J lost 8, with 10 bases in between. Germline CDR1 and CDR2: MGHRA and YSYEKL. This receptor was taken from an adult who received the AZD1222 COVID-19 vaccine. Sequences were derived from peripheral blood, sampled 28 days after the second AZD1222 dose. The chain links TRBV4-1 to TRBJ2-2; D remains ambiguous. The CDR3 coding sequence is TGCGCCAGCAGCCAAGACCCAGTGTCGGGGGAGCTGTTTTTT. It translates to CASSQDPVSGELFF.